Below are 8 T cell receptor beta chains sequenced from a single sample in a study of shared clonotypes between healthy human individuals. Some clones are missing from TCRdb's copy, which holds only in-frame ones; the method was immunoSEQ multiplex PCR. Of 98,000 or so clones in the sample, around 68% were seen once. The sequenced sample consisted of memory CD8+ T cells sorted from blood. Subset meaning: CD45RO+ cells pooled with CCR7-negative TemRA cells. Receptors were obtained from a woman in her 30s in good health.

This chain connects TRBV6-1 to TRBJ1-6, with a tentative D call TRBD1 (5 bases). Germline loops: CDR1 MNHNS, CDR2 SASEGT. Trimming took off 1 base at V and 7 bases at J, with 11 bases between the two ends. This CDR3 contains 15 residues. The CDR3 spells CASSEVGGDNSPLHF. In DNA, the CDR3 is TGTGCCAGCAGTGAAGTTGGCGGGGACAATTCACCCCTCCACTTT.

CDR3 nucleotides: TGTGCCAGCAGCCCATTCCTGCAGGGGGAGACCCAGTACTTC. This translates into CASSPFLQGETQYF. This chain links TRBV7-9 with TRBJ2-5; tentative D call: TRBD1 (6 bases). The germline V gene has CDR1 SEHNR and CDR2 FQNEAQ (reference sequence). The V end lost 5 bases, the J end lost 5 bases, and 15 bases lay between the germline ends. The CDR3 is 14 residues long.

This clone has more than one count but fewer than ten. The sample carries other DNA sequences with the same CDR3. The chain recombines TRBV7-9 with TRBJ2-1; no definite D call. The CDR3 length is 16 residues. CDR1 and CDR2 from the germline V gene are SEHNR and FQNEAQ (reference sequence). With 5 bases removed from V and 4 bases from J, the gap between germline ends came to 18 bases. CDR3 DNA sequence: TGTGCCAGCAGCCCCAGAGGCGGCTCGGCTTACAATGAGCAGTTCTTC. It codes for CASSPRGGSAYNEQFF.

V is TRBV29-1 and J is TRBJ2-7, with TRBD1 identical over 7 bases. V shed 1 base, J shed 6 bases, and the junction held 6 bases outside the gene matches. Germline values: CDR1 SQVTM, CDR2 ANQGSEA. The CDR3 totals 13 residues. The CDR3 protein is CSVEAEAGGEQYF. The CDR3 nucleotides read TGCAGCGTTGAAGCCGAGGCAGGGGGCGAGCAGTACTTC.

This clone came up a few times. The genes are TRBV7-2 and TRBJ2-1, with 10 bases aligning to TRBD2. Trimming took 6 bases from V and 8 from J; bases not matched to a gene: 10. The CDR3 is made up of 15 amino acids. In germline, CDR1 is SGHTA, CDR2 FQGNSA. This CDR3 is CASSNVAGGEDEQFF. CDR3 DNA: TGTGCCAGCAGTAATGTAGCGGGAGGAGAGGATGAGCAGTTCTTC.

CDR3 sequence reads: CASRVQGSSNEQYF. In nucleotides, the CDR3 is TGCGCCAGCAGGGTACAGGGGTCTTCTAACGAGCAGTACTTC. The chain joins TRBV5-1 to TRBJ2-7; 7 positions agree with TRBD1. This CDR3 has 14 amino acids. CDR1 SGHRS and CDR2 YFSETQ come from the germline V gene. With V trimmed by 5 bases and J by 5 bases, 10 bases remained unmatched.

This clone turned up a few times. The V call is TRBV6-4, the J call TRBJ1-6; TRBD1 might be the D (5 bases). Per germline, CDR1 MRHNA and CDR2 SNTAGT. Trimming took off 6 bases at V and 5 bases at J, with 11 bases between the two ends. CDR3 length: 14 residues. This CDR3 is CASSETVNNSPLHF. CDR3 DNA sequence: TGTGCCAGCAGCGAGACAGTTAATAATTCACCCCTCCACTTT.

V usage is TRBV5-1 and J usage is TRBJ2-1; D call uncertain. Trimming took 2 bases from V and 5 from J, leaving 5 bases between them. CDR1 and CDR2 from the germline V gene are SGHRS and YFSETQ. The CDR3 sequence is 12 residues long. The CDR3 region is CASSFRDNEQFF. CDR3 in DNA: TGCGCCAGCAGCTTTAGGGACAATGAGCAGTTCTTC.